One sample yielded the 19 T cell receptor beta chains listed below, sequenced in a study of shared clonotypes between healthy human individuals. Sequenced by immunoSEQ multiplex PCR; TCRdb stores in-frame clones only, minus some. The sample includes some 1.5 million clones, nearly 99% of them seen just once. Specimen: naive CD4+ T cells sorted from blood. Subset given: CD45RA+ positively selected. The origin of the receptors is a man in his thirties or forties in good health.

This clone has only one observation. The chain recombines TRBV7-8 with TRBJ2-2, with no clear D. The CDR3 is 15 amino acids. CDR1 and CDR2 (germline): SGHVS, FQNEAQ. The germline V and J ends were trimmed by 3 bases and 4 bases, with 12 bases remaining between them. This chain's CDR3 is CASSFVRSPTGELFF. CDR3 DNA sequence: TGTGCCAGCAGCTTTGTGCGGAGCCCCACCGGGGAGCTGTTTTTT. Complete variable domain (other parts from reference TRBV7-8 and TRBJ2-2): GAGVSQSPRYKVAKRGQDVALRCDPISGHVSLFWYQQALGQGPEFLTYFQNEAQLDKSGLPSDRFFAERPEGSVSTLKIQRTQQEDSAVYLCASSFVRSPTGELFFGEGSRLTVL.

With respect to this clone: Other DNA sequences within the sample encode an identical CDR3. The V gene is TRBV5-1, the J gene TRBJ2-6, with D hard to call. Germline assignment: CDR1 SGHRS and CDR2 YFSETQ. Trimming removed 3 bases from V and 0 bases from J, with 4 bases in between. The CDR3 length is 14 residues. The CDR3 sequence is CASSSNSGANVLTF. Written as DNA, the CDR3 is TGCGCCAGCAGCTCGAACTCTGGGGCCAACGTCCTGACTTTC. The full variable domain, with the rest looked up from reference TRBV5-1 and TRBJ2-6, is KAGVTQTPRYLIKTRGQQVTLSCSPISGHRSVSWYQQTPGQGLQFLFEYFSETQRNKGNFPGRFSGRQFSNSRSEMNVSTLELGDSALYLCASSSNSGANVLTFGAGSRLTVL.

The V call is TRBV5-1, the J call TRBJ2-3; 10 positions agree with TRBD1. CDR3 length: 16 residues. Looked up from germline, CDR1 is SGHRS and CDR2 is YFSETQ. V shed 4 bases and J 3 bases; nucleotides not matched to a gene: 8. The CDR3 spells CASSTATGGRTDTQYF. In DNA form, the CDR3 reads TGCGCCAGCAGCACTGCGACAGGGGGCAGAACAGATACGCAGTATTTT.

The chain combines TRBV2 with TRBJ1-2; TRBD1 might be the D (5 bases). Trimming removed 6 bases at V and 2 bases at J, with 10 bases between. The CDR3 has 13 residues. In germline, CDR1 is SNHLY, CDR2 FYNNEI. CDR3 nucleotide sequence: TGTGCCAGCAGAGTAGGGGACAACTATGGCTACACCTTC. It is translated as CASRVGDNYGYTF.

The rearrangement uses TRBV9 and TRBJ1-2, with D uncertain. V was pared by 3 bases and J by 4 bases, with 16 bases between. This CDR3 comprises 15 residues. Looked up from germline, CDR1 is SGDLS and CDR2 is YYNGEE. CDR3 residues: CASSAGPPGIYGYTF. As DNA, the CDR3 is TGTGCCAGCAGCGCCGGGCCGCCCGGGATCTATGGCTACACCTTC.

The genes are TRBV7-8 and TRBJ2-2; no clear D. The CDR3 length is 13 residues. CDR1 is SGHVS and CDR2 is FQNEAQ in the germline V gene. V lost 2 bases, J lost 3 bases, and 4 bases lay in between. CDR3 loop: CASSLTYTGELFF. The CDR3, as DNA: TGTGCCAGCAGCTTAACTTACACCGGGGAGCTGTTTTTT.

This clone was counted once. The rearrangement links TRBV5-1 to TRBJ1-2; possible D gene TRBD1, 6 bases. V was cut by 0 bases and J by 2 bases, with 11 bases left in between. The CDR3 loop spans 15 amino acids. Germline CDR1 reads SGHRS; CDR2 reads YFSETQ. CDR3: CASSLAQGGNYGYTF. CDR3 sequence (DNA): TGCGCCAGCAGCTTGGCACAGGGAGGAAACTATGGCTACACCTTC.

This CDR3 reads CSVQGLAGYEQFF. The CDR3 DNA follows: TGCAGCGTACAGGGACTAGCGGGATATGAGCAGTTCTTC. The chain is built from TRBV29-1 and TRBJ2-1; 13 positions match TRBD2. The trim removed 6 bases at V and 8 bases at J, leaving 4 bases unmatched. This CDR3 contains 13 residues. The germline V gene encodes CDR1 SQVTM and CDR2 ANQGSEA.

The gene calls are TRBV7-2 and TRBJ2-7; TRBD1 agrees at 8 bases. From germline, CDR1 is SGHTA and CDR2 FQGNSA. The V and J ends lost 5 bases and 7 bases, in that order; junction bases with no gene match: 7. This CDR3 is built from 13 residues. CDR3 bases: TGTGCCAGCAGCGTTCACAGGGGGTGGGAGCAGTACTTC. Its translation: CASSVHRGWEQYF.

The chain couples TRBV19 to TRBJ2-1, with 10 bases fitting TRBD2. Germline CDR1 reads LNHDA; CDR2 reads SQIVND (reference sequence). V lost 7 bases, J lost 8 bases, and 11 bases stayed unmatched. This CDR3 contains 15 residues. The DNA for the CDR3 is TGTGCCAGTACCGTACTAGCGGGAAGTGACTATGAGCAGTTCTTC. Protein: CASTVLAGSDYEQFF.

This rearrangement joins TRBV15 to TRBJ1-5; D is perhaps TRBD1 (6 bases). The V end lost 1 base, the J end lost 4 bases, and 11 bases lay between the germline ends. CDR1 LNHNV and CDR2 YYDKDF come from the germline V gene (reference sequence). CDR3 length: 15 amino acids. This CDR3 is CATSRVRTENQPQHF. CDR3 nucleotides: TGTGCCACCAGCAGAGTCCGGACAGAAAATCAGCCCCAGCATTTT.

Only one count was recorded for this clone. CDR3 protein: CASSQEFTEAFF. In nucleotides, the CDR3 is TGTGCCAGCAGCCAAGAATTTACTGAAGCTTTCTTT. The V and J genes are TRBV14 and TRBJ1-1; D remains unclear. Looked up from germline, CDR1 is SGHDN and CDR2 is FVKESK. Trimming took 0 bases from V and 5 from J, leaving 4 bases between them. The CDR3 consists of 12 residues. Filled out from reference TRBV14 and TRBJ1-1, the complete variable domain reads EAGVTQFPSHSVIEKGQTVTLRCDPISGHDNLYWYRRVMGKEIKFLLHFVKESKQDESGMPNNRFLAERTGGTYSTLKVQPAELEDSGVYFCASSQEFTEAFFGQGTRLTVV.

The chain joins TRBV4-1 to TRBJ1-1, with a possible D match to TRBD1 (6 bases). Trimming cost V 4 bases and J 0 bases, with 12 bases left between them. Germline V gives CDR1 MGHRA, CDR2 YSYEKL. The CDR3 runs to 15 residues. The CDR3 DNA sequence: TGCGCCAGCAGCCGACAGGACGGGATGAACACTGAAGCTTTCTTT. It yields the protein CASSRQDGMNTEAFF.

This chain connects TRBV5-1 to TRBJ2-1; 8 bases align to TRBD2. Losses at the gene ends were 0 bases for V and 2 bases for J; bases not matched to a gene: 4. The CDR3 contains 16 residues. The germline V gene encodes CDR1 SGHRS and CDR2 YFSETQ. The CDR3 protein is CASSLEGAGAYNEQFF. Here the CDR3 DNA reads TGCGCCAGCAGCTTGGAAGGAGCGGGAGCCTACAATGAGCAGTTCTTC.

The CDR3 bases are TGTGCCAGCACTAGACGGACTAGCGGGAGGGCCACAGATACGCAGTATTTT. This gives the protein CASTRRTSGRATDTQYF. The chain employs TRBV27 and TRBJ2-3; TRBD2 matches at 15 bases. CDR1 is MNHEY and CDR2 is SMNVEV in the germline V gene (reference sequence). The CDR3 sequence is 17 residues long. V lost 7 bases to trimming and J lost 2 bases; unmatched junction nucleotides: 7.

The chain joins TRBV28 to TRBJ2-4; no firm D call. The CDR3 has 15 residues. Germline V CDR1 and CDR2: MDHEN, SYDVKM. Trimming removed 2 bases at V and 1 base at J, with 9 bases between. DNA of the CDR3: TGTGCCAGCAGTTTAGTGGAGAAGGCCAAAAACATTCAGTACTTC. Translated, it gives CASSLVEKAKNIQYF.

V and J are TRBV4-1 and TRBJ2-2; 9 nucleotides agree with TRBD1. The germline CDR1 and CDR2 sequences are MGHRA and YSYEKL. This CDR3 contains 16 residues. The V and J ends lost 3 bases and 5 bases, in that order; junction bases with no gene match: 7. DNA of the CDR3: TGCGCCAGCAGCCAGAGGTGGGACAGGGCGACCGGGGAGCTGTTTTTT. Its protein is CASSQRWDRATGELFF.

This chain links TRBV7-3 with TRBJ1-5, with a tentative D call TRBD1 (6 bases). Germline V gene data show CDR1 as SGHTA and CDR2 as FQGTGA. The ends were cut back, 2 bases at V and 7 bases at J, with 12 bases in the middle. CDR3 length: 14 residues. CDR3 residues: CASSLGSGGQPQHF. In DNA, the CDR3 is TGTGCCAGCAGCTTAGGATCTGGGGGCCAGCCCCAGCATTTT.

Comments on this clone: In the same sample, other DNA sequences code for this CDR3. The V call is TRBV7-2, the J call TRBJ1-1; 7 nucleotides match TRBD1. Trimming removed 5 bases from V and 5 bases from J; junction bases left unmatched: 8. The CDR3 contains 14 residues. Germline CDR1 reads SGHTA; CDR2 reads FQGNSA. In DNA, the CDR3 is TGTGCCAGCAGCACCCGACAGGGAGGAACTGAAGCTTTCTTT. Translated: CASSTRQGGTEAFF.